These 14 T cell receptor beta chains were all obtained from the same sample, sequenced in a study of neoadjuvant anti-PD-1 for oral cavity cancer. Assay used: immunoSEQ multiplex PCR; TCRdb lists only in-frame clones, some missing. The top ten hold 2.6% of the sample, which has 60,000 to 80,000 clones, approximately 79% seen once. The specimen comprised PBMCs, sampled before nivolumab (anti-PD-1) treatment. The receptor set was obtained from a person between 35 and 79 years old with oral cavity squamous cell carcinoma.

This clone appeared a single time. V gene TRBV2 combines with J gene TRBJ1-1; perhaps TRBD1 as D (6 bases). CDR3 length: 12 amino acids. Germline lookup yields CDR1 SNHLY and CDR2 FYNNEI. V lost 4 bases to trimming and J lost 7 bases, with 10 bases between them. The CDR3 reads CASSATGIEAFF. In DNA form, the CDR3 reads TGTGCCAGCAGTGCTACAGGGATTGAAGCTTTCTTT.

V is TRBV15 and J is TRBJ2-5; the D gene could be TRBD1 or TRBD2 (6 bases each). The germline gives CDR1 LNHNV, CDR2 YYDKDF (reference sequence). The CDR3 covers 14 residues. V lost 3 bases and J lost 4, with 12 bases in between. CDR3 loop: CATSRGGEGETQYF. The CDR3 coding sequence is TGTGCCACCAGCAGGGGGGGCGAAGGAGAGACCCAGTACTTC.

Concerning this clone: This sample also contains other DNA sequences that code for the same CDR3. The rearrangement joins TRBV7-9 to TRBJ2-7; D gene uncertain. Germline V lookup: CDR1 SEHNR, CDR2 FQNEAQ (reference sequence). This CDR3 is 12 amino acids long. Trimming shortened V by 5 bases and J by 2 bases, and 7 bases separated the two germline ends. In DNA form, the CDR3 reads TGTGCCAGCAGCCTTGGGACCTACGAGCAGTACTTC. Protein sequence: CASSLGTYEQYF.

J is TRBJ1-1 and V is TRBV7-9, with a weak D call TRBD1 (5 bases). The ends were cut back, 6 bases at V and 10 bases at J, with 18 bases in the middle. The CDR3 is 13 residues long. Germline-derived CDR1 and CDR2 are SEHNR and FQNEAQ (reference sequence). CDR3 sequence (DNA): TGTGCCAGCAGTCCCGCCGGGACTTTTTTAGCTTTCTTT. This gives the protein CASSPAGTFLAFF.

This clone turned up a few times. CDR3: CASRQRSNYGYTF. The CDR3 coding sequence is TGTGCCAGCAGACAACGATCAAACTATGGCTACACCTTC. This sequence joins TRBV28 and TRBJ1-2, with D unresolved. Germline V gene data show CDR1 as MDHEN and CDR2 as SYDVKM. The CDR3 runs 13 residues. Between the trimmed V and J ends, which lost 6 bases and 2 bases, there was a span of 10 bases.

The V gene is TRBV11-2, the J gene TRBJ2-1; 9 nucleotides align to TRBD1. This CDR3 is 15 amino acids long. The V and J ends lost 5 bases and 7 bases, in that order; junction bases with no gene match: 9. CDR1 and CDR2 from the germline V gene are SGHAT and FQNNGV. The CDR3 loop is CASSRRQGGTNEQFF. The DNA of the CDR3 is TGTGCCAGCAGCCGAAGACAGGGGGGTACGAATGAGCAGTTCTTC.

The CDR3 loop reads CASSYTEAFF. In DNA form, the CDR3 reads TGTGCCAGCAGTTACACTGAAGCTTTCTTT. V and J are TRBV6-6 and TRBJ1-1; no firm D call. Per the germline V gene, CDR1 is MNHNY and CDR2 is SVGAGI (reference sequence). The CDR3 totals 10 residues. Trimming shortened V by 2 bases and J by 5 bases, and 0 bases separated the two germline ends.

In this sample, this clone turned up once. The chain has TRBV6-5 and TRBJ1-1; perhaps TRBD1 as D (5 bases). The V end lost 2 bases, the J end lost 3 bases, and 7 bases lay between the germline ends. The germline V gene encodes CDR1 MNHEY and CDR2 SVGAGI. The CDR3 contains 13 residues. CDR3 bases: TGTGCCAGCAGTTACGGAGGGGACACTGAAGCTTTCTTT. Translated, it gives CASSYGGDTEAFF.

The V call is TRBV27, the J call TRBJ1-1; 9 nucleotides agree with TRBD1. CDR3 length: 17 residues. V lost 3 bases, J lost 3 bases, and 11 bases stayed unmatched. Germline CDR1 reads MNHEY; CDR2 reads SMNVEV (reference sequence). The CDR3 reads CASSFRTGGARDTEAFF. Here the CDR3 DNA reads TGTGCCAGCAGTTTCAGAACAGGGGGCGCGAGGGACACTGAAGCTTTCTTT.

J is TRBJ1-1 and V is TRBV28; 7 bases are a match to TRBD1. The CDR3 loop spans 15 amino acids. Trimming took 8 bases from V and 0 from J; bases not matched to a gene: 9. CDR1 MDHEN and CDR2 SYDVKM come from the germline V gene. Written as DNA, the CDR3 is TGTGCCAGCGCGGGGCCGGGACAGATGAACACTGAAGCTTTCTTT. Amino acid sequence: CASAGPGQMNTEAFF.

This clone was counted a few times. The chain has TRBV4-1 and TRBJ1-6, with D possibly matching TRBD1 (6 bases). CDR1 is MGHRA and CDR2 is YSYEKL in the germline V gene. V dropped 0 bases and J dropped 7 bases, with 10 bases sitting between them. This CDR3 has 15 amino acids. CDR3 region: CASSQDRGVNSPLHF. Written as DNA, the CDR3 is TGCGCCAGCAGCCAAGATAGGGGGGTAAATTCACCCCTCCACTTT.

V is TRBV5-1 and J is TRBJ1-4; D remains unclear. Germline values: CDR1 SGHRS, CDR2 YFSETQ. V shed 5 bases and J shed 0 bases, with 8 bases lying between them. This CDR3 contains 14 residues. The CDR3 sequence: CASRPQSTNEKLFF. As DNA, the CDR3 is TGCGCCAGCAGGCCCCAGTCAACTAATGAAAAACTGTTTTTT.

The CDR3, as DNA: TGTGCCAGTAGTCCCCGGGCGGGGACAACTAATGAAAAACTGTTTTTT. Translation: CASSPRAGTTNEKLFF. This chain links TRBV19 with TRBJ1-4; the D is unclear. The length of the CDR3 is 16 residues. The V gene lost 5 bases and the J gene lost 0 bases, with 13 bases spanning the gap. The germline V gene encodes CDR1 LNHDA and CDR2 SQIVND (reference sequence).

This clone was counted a single time. The V and J genes are TRBV14 and TRBJ1-4; TRBD1 is a possible D gene (5 bases). V was pared by 1 base and J by 1 base, with 7 bases between. This CDR3 is 15 amino acids long. Per the germline V gene, CDR1 is SGHDN and CDR2 is FVKESK. CDR3 sequence reads: CASSQARGTNEKLFF. The DNA of the CDR3 is TGTGCCAGCAGCCAAGCGAGGGGAACTAATGAAAAACTGTTTTTT.